The 32 T cell receptor beta chains in this list originate from one sample, sequenced in a study of T cells after yellow fever vaccination. Each CDR3 protein gets one entry after TCRdb re-called the 5' RACE reads with MiXCR. The sample lists roughly 50,000 distinct CDR3 sequences; about 7.9% were seen once. The material was CD8+ T cells sorted from PBMCs, obtained less than 16 days after the first yellow fever vaccination. The receptors here all came from a man between 18 and 29 years old who received the YFV17D yellow fever vaccine.

This clonotype showed up many times. The chain joins TRBV6-5 to TRBJ1-2, with 7 bases aligning to TRBD1. This CDR3 has 14 residues. After removal of 1 base from V and 5 bases from J, the junction contained 4 bases not matched to a gene. Germline loops: CDR1 MNHEY, CDR2 SVGAGI. The CDR3 sequence: CASSYLQGSYGYTF. The CDR3 nucleotides read TGTGCCAGCAGTTACTTACAGGGGAGTTATGGCTACACCTTC.

CDR3 sequence reads: CASSSGGAGGYQETQYF. DNA for the CDR3: TGTGCCAGCAGCTCGGGAGGGGCGGGGGGCTACCAAGAGACCCAGTACTTC. V gene TRBV7-2 combines with J gene TRBJ2-5; 8 bases agree with TRBD2. CDR1 SGHTA and CDR2 FQGNSA come from the germline V gene. This CDR3 has 17 residues. V trimming: 4 bases; J trimming: 0 bases; junction bases outside the gene matches: 10.

This clonotype has at least ten counts. The rearrangement links TRBV27 to TRBJ2-2; 12 nucleotides match TRBD2. The CDR3 is 16 amino acids. From germline, CDR1 is MNHEY and CDR2 SMNVEV (reference sequence). The V segment lost 4 bases and the J segment 5 bases; nucleotides outside the gene matches: 5. The CDR3 region is CASSSGLAGRTGELFF. The CDR3 bases are TGTGCCAGCAGTTCAGGACTAGCGGGGAGGACCGGGGAGCTGTTTTTT.

A single count supports this clonotype. This may be a read error, as it is one base from a much larger clone. The chain uses TRBV7-9 and TRBJ2-7; no reliable D call. CDR1 is SEHNR and CDR2 is FQNEAQ in the germline V gene (reference sequence). Trimming took off 7 bases at V and 6 bases at J, with 13 bases between the two ends. CDR3 length: 12 residues. The CDR3 region is CASNSGRSEQYV. The CDR3 DNA follows: TGTGCCAGCAACTCGGGCAGGTCCGAGCAGTACGTC.

This clonotype was detected many times. The rearrangement uses TRBV7-9 and TRBJ2-7; D is perhaps TRBD1 (6 bases). Germline CDR1 is SEHNR and CDR2 is FQNEAQ (reference sequence). The CDR3 is made up of 14 amino acids. Trimming removed 5 bases from V and 1 base from J, with 12 bases in between. The CDR3: CASSPPQGSYEQYV. The CDR3 nucleotides read TGTGCCAGCAGCCCCCCACAGGGTTCCTACGAGCAGTACGTC.

The V call is TRBV14, the J call TRBJ2-3; 10 bases align to TRBD1. V was pared by 5 bases and J by 1 base, with 9 bases of the junction left unmatched. Germline V CDR1 and CDR2: SGHDN, FVKESK. The CDR3 runs 17 residues. The CDR3 loop is CASSKAQTGGRTDTQYF. The CDR3 coding sequence is TGTGCCAGCAGCAAAGCACAGACAGGGGGCCGCACAGATACGCAGTATTTT.

There are many counts of this clonotype. The gene calls are TRBV28 and TRBJ1-4; 7 bases align to TRBD1. This CDR3 region has 18 residues. The germline CDR1 and CDR2 sequences are MDHEN and SYDVKM. J lost 3 bases, V lost 2 bases, and 12 bases had no gene match. CDR3 sequence reads: CASSLPGTAPNANEKLFF. CDR3 sequence (DNA): TGTGCCAGCAGTTTACCCGGGACAGCTCCCAATGCTAATGAAAAACTGTTTTTT.

This clonotype was observed many times. V and J are TRBV27 and TRBJ1-1; D is undetermined. V lost 8 bases and J 7 bases, leaving 20 bases between the germline ends. Per the germline V gene, CDR1 is MNHEY and CDR2 is SMNVEV (reference sequence). The CDR3 contains 14 residues. The CDR3 nucleotides read TGTGCCAGCGCTGTCCTAGGCTCCCGACGTGAAGCTTTCTTT. It yields the protein CASAVLGSRREAFF.

The CDR3 nucleotides read TGTGCCAGCAGCTTAGCGCCACTGAGGTGGGGTCCCTACGAGCAGTACGTC. It codes for CASSLAPLRWGPYEQYV. The V and J genes are TRBV7-2 and TRBJ2-7; D remains unclear. V lost 0 bases, J lost 2 bases, and 17 bases lay in between. Germline V gene lookup returns CDR1 SGHTA and CDR2 FQGNSA. This CDR3 is 17 amino acids long.

This clonotype was counted at least ten times. V and J are TRBV5-1 and TRBJ2-3; no clear D. The CDR3 length is 13 residues. Trimming left V 1 base short and J 3 bases short, with 6 bases between. Germline assignment: CDR1 SGHRS and CDR2 YFSETQ. CDR3 bases: TGCGCCAGCAGCTTGACGCCGACAGATACGCAGTATTTT. It specifies CASSLTPTDTQYF.

Many counts were recorded for this clonotype. The chain employs TRBV12-3 or TRBV12-4 and TRBJ2-7; no definite D call. The V end was cut by 3 bases, the J end by 4 bases, with 10 bases between. The CDR3 length is 13 residues. The CDR3 bases are TGTGCCAGCAGTTTGTCAGAATATTACGAGCAGTACTTC. Translated: CASSLSEYYEQYF.

This clonotype was seen many times. The chain uses TRBV10-3 and TRBJ1-2, with D unresolved. The CDR3 has 13 residues. Germline CDR1 reads ENHRY; CDR2 reads SYGVKD. The ends were cut back, 0 bases at V and 4 bases at J, with 6 bases in the middle. The CDR3 here is CAISESAAYGYTF. The CDR3 bases are TGTGCCATCAGTGAGTCGGCGGCCTATGGCTACACCTTC.

A few counts support this clonotype. This sequence joins TRBV4-1 and TRBJ2-4; tentatively, D is TRBD1 (6 bases). V was trimmed by 0 bases and J by 7 bases, leaving 13 bases between them. The CDR3 is made up of 15 amino acids. Germline V gene sequence: CDR1 MGHRA, CDR2 YSYEKL. For the CDR3, the DNA is TGCGCCAGCAGCCAAGATACAGGGATGAGGAACATTCAGTACTTC. As protein: CASSQDTGMRNIQYF.

This clonotype has at least ten counts. The chain couples TRBV20-1 to TRBJ2-7; the D is unclear. The germline CDR1 and CDR2 sequences are DFQATT and SNEGSKA (reference sequence). Trimming shortened V by 0 bases and J by 3 bases, and 18 bases separated the two germline ends. This CDR3 has 16 amino acids. CDR3 in amino acids: CSARDDLEGKGYEQYF. The CDR3 nucleotides are TGCAGTGCTAGAGATGATTTGGAAGGGAAGGGCTACGAGCAGTACTTC.

This clonotype was seen many times. The chain couples TRBV7-6 to TRBJ2-7; D ambiguous. Germline CDR1 reads SGHVS; CDR2 reads FNYEAQ. This CDR3 region has 13 residues. Deletions cut 1 base from V and 0 bases from J, with 4 bases between. CDR3 coding DNA: TGTGCCAGCAGCTTAGACCCCTCCTACGAGCAGTACTTC. It is translated as CASSLDPSYEQYF.

The rearrangement uses TRBV12-3 or TRBV12-4 and TRBJ1-5; the match to TRBD1 covers 9 bases. J was trimmed by 4 bases and V by 8 bases; bases with no gene match: 6. CDR3 length: 14 residues. The CDR3 region has the DNA TGTGCCAGCGGCCCCGGACAGGGGAATCAGCCCCAGCATTTT. Translated: CASGPGQGNQPQHF.

This clonotype appeared many times. The V call is TRBV7-2, the J call TRBJ2-3; the match to TRBD2 covers 9 bases. The junction had 3 bases not matched to a gene; V was cut back by 1 base and J by 4 bases. There are 15 residues in the CDR3. Germline assignment: CDR1 SGHTA and CDR2 FQGNSA. CDR3 sequence: CASSLGASGADTQYF. Here the CDR3 DNA reads TGTGCCAGCAGCTTAGGGGCTAGCGGGGCAGATACGCAGTATTTT. Together with reference TRBV7-2 and TRBJ2-3, the CDR3 gives the full variable domain: GAGVSQSPSNKVTEKGKDVELRCDPISGHTALYWYRQSLGQGLEFLIYFQGNSAPDKSGLPSDRFSAERTGGSVSTLTIQRTQQEDSAVYLCASSLGASGADTQYFGPGTRLTVL.

This clonotype turned up a few times. The chain has TRBV23-1 and TRBJ2-5, with D perhaps being TRBD1 or TRBD2 (5 bases each). TRBV23-1 is identified as an open reading frame with a role that is uncertain. The CDR3 sequence is 15 residues long. Trimming cost V 0 bases and J 4 bases, with 12 bases left between them. In nucleotides, the CDR3 is TGCGCCAGCAGTCAATCTCTCCGGGGCGGAGAGACCCAGTACTTC. It encodes CASSQSLRGGETQYF.

Many counts were recorded for this clonotype. The chain employs TRBV6-4 and TRBJ2-3; D not certain. The CDR3 has 14 amino acids. Trimming stripped 2 bases from V and 4 bases from J, with 10 bases between. In germline, CDR1 is MRHNA, CDR2 SNTAGT. Here the CDR3 DNA reads TGTGCCAGCAGTGACAAGGGATCCTCAGATACGCAGTATTTT. This gives the protein CASSDKGSSDTQYF.

This clonotype occurred many times. The rearrangement links TRBV5-1 to TRBJ1-1; no definite D call. The CDR3 sequence is 18 residues long. The V gene lost 4 bases and the J gene lost 1 base, with 23 bases spanning the gap. Germline V gene lookup returns CDR1 SGHRS and CDR2 YFSETQ. The chain's CDR3 is CASSGYSRDAITNTEAFF. In DNA, the CDR3 is TGCGCCAGCAGCGGGTATTCCCGTGATGCGATTACGAACACTGAAGCTTTCTTT.

This clonotype appeared many times. The V call is TRBV7-9, the J call TRBJ2-3, with D tentatively TRBD2 (6 bases). The length of the CDR3 is 15 residues. The V end was cut by 2 bases, the J end by 4 bases, with 13 bases between. Germline V gives CDR1 SEHNR, CDR2 FQNEAQ (reference sequence). CDR3 bases: TGTGCCAGCAGCTTACCCCAGGGAGGCGCAGATACGCAGTATTTT. Translating gives CASSLPQGGADTQYF.

This clonotype appeared many times. The chain employs TRBV10-3 and TRBJ1-5, with D perhaps matching TRBD1 (6 bases). The CDR3 runs to 14 residues. Trimming left V 3 bases short and J 7 bases short, with 13 bases between. Germline CDR1 is ENHRY and CDR2 is SYGVKD. The DNA for the CDR3 is TGTGCCATCAGTGAAGGGGGGGCAGGGCAGCCCCAGCATTTT. It specifies CAISEGGAGQPQHF.

This clonotype was counted many times. This chain uses TRBV25-1 with TRBJ2-2; 11 bases align to TRBD2. CDR3 length equals 16 residues. V was clipped by 3 bases and J by 3 bases; unmatched bases: 3. Germline CDR1 and CDR2: MGHDK and SYGVNS. The CDR3 DNA sequence: TGTGCCAGCAGTGACGGACTAGCGGGCCACACCGGGGAGCTGTTTTTT. This gives the protein CASSDGLAGHTGELFF.

V is TRBV4-1 and J is TRBJ1-1; D is possibly TRBD1 (6 bases). CDR3 size: 15 residues. V lost 0 bases, J lost 2 bases, and 10 bases lay in between. Germline CDR1 MGHRA, CDR2 YSYEKL. This CDR3 reads CASSQEGGTNTEAFF. CDR3 nucleotide sequence: TGCGCCAGCAGCCAAGAAGGGGGTACCAACACTGAAGCTTTCTTT.

This clonotype came up many times. The chain recombines TRBV2 with TRBJ2-1; TRBD2 aligns across 7 bases. J gave up 9 bases and V 2 bases, and 4 bases lay outside the gene matches. This CDR3 has 13 amino acids. Germline CDR1 is SNHLY and CDR2 is FYNNEI. The DNA for the CDR3 is TGTGCCAGCAGTGAATCAGCGGGGAGTGAGCAGTTCTTC. Encoded protein: CASSESAGSEQFF.

This clonotype was counted ten times or more. The V call is TRBV4-3, the J call TRBJ1-3; perhaps TRBD1 as D (5 bases). V lost 0 bases and J 2 bases, leaving 5 bases between the germline ends. The CDR3 covers 14 residues. The V gene's germline CDR1 is LGHNA and CDR2 YSLEER. The CDR3 DNA is TGCGCCAGCAGCCAAGACAGGGCTGGAAACACCATATATTTT. Amino acid sequence: CASSQDRAGNTIYF.

This clonotype was recorded a few times. This chain joins TRBV6-2 or TRBV6-3 and TRBJ2-7; D unresolved. Germline loops: CDR1 MNHEY, CDR2 SVGEGT. With 0 bases removed from V and 0 bases from J, the gap between germline ends came to 12 bases. This CDR3 has 16 residues. In DNA form, the CDR3 reads TGTGCCAGCAGTTACTCGACCGAGAGGAACTCCTACGAGCAGTACGTC. Protein sequence: CASSYSTERNSYEQYV.

This chain uses TRBV5-4 with TRBJ2-1, with 8 positions matching TRBD2. J lost 6 bases, V lost 1 base, and 3 bases had no gene match. CDR1 and CDR2 from the germline V gene are SGHNT and YYREEE (reference sequence). The CDR3 extends over 14 amino acids. The DNA for the CDR3 is TGTGCCAGCAGCTTGCGGGGGGGCCGCAATGAGCAGTTCTTC. Its protein is CASSLRGGRNEQFF.

The table lists this clonotype with many counts. The V call is TRBV7-2, the J call TRBJ2-1, with 10 bases aligning to TRBD2. CDR1 SGHTA and CDR2 FQGNSA come from the germline V gene. This CDR3 contains 14 residues. V trimming: 4 bases; J trimming: 9 bases; junction bases outside the gene matches: 6. CDR3 sequence reads: CASSSSGGFTEQFF. The CDR3 DNA reads as TGTGCCAGCAGCTCTAGCGGGGGCTTCACTGAGCAGTTCTTC.

The table lists this clonotype with many counts. The rearrangement uses TRBV5-1 and TRBJ1-5; tentative D call: TRBD1 (5 bases). The V end was cut by 1 base, the J end by 2 bases, with 10 bases between. The CDR3 is 15 amino acids. Germline CDR1 SGHRS, CDR2 YFSETQ. The CDR3, as DNA: TGCGCCAGCAGCTTGTCCGGGGCCGGCAATCAGCCCCAGCATTTT. It yields the protein CASSLSGAGNQPQHF. Together with reference TRBV5-1 and TRBJ1-5, the CDR3 gives the full variable domain: KAGVTQTPRYLIKTRGQQVTLSCSPISGHRSVSWYQQTPGQGLQFLFEYFSETQRNKGNFPGRFSGRQFSNSRSEMNVSTLELGDSALYLCASSLSGAGNQPQHFGDGTRLSIL.

The chain's CDR3 is CASSLWGGSNQPQHF. As DNA, the CDR3 is TGTGCCAGCAGTTTATGGGGGGGTAGCAATCAGCCCCAGCATTTT. The chain joins TRBV27 to TRBJ1-5; D possibly corresponds to TRBD1 (5 bases). CDR1 is MNHEY and CDR2 is SMNVEV in the germline V gene (reference sequence). With 1 base removed from V and 0 bases from J, the gap between germline ends came to 7 bases. The CDR3 is 15 amino acids.

This clonotype has a handful of counts. The rearrangement links TRBV6-1 to TRBJ1-4; perhaps TRBD1 as D (6 bases). Germline-derived CDR1 and CDR2 are MNHNS and SASEGT. V was cut by 1 base and J by 8 bases, with 14 bases left in between. CDR3 size: 15 residues. The DNA of the CDR3 is TGTGCCAGCAGTGAAGTCGGGGGGGCGGGGGAAAAACTGTTTTTT. Translating gives CASSEVGGAGEKLFF.